This T cell receptor beta chain was captured in a study of vaccination and CD4 T cells after COVID-19. Concerning this clonotype itself: The target antigen is unknown.

The germline gives CDR1 LNHDA, CDR2 SQIVND (reference sequence). CDR3 length equals 16 residues. With V trimmed by 6 bases and J by 5 bases, 15 bases remained unmatched. Sample treatment: approximately 10-day PBMC culture with coronavirus spike peptide pools or control peptides (ViraFEST assay). Once obtained from cultured CD4+ T cells, the DNA was sequenced using the Oncomine TCR Beta short-read assay. In TCRdb, the PCR reads were re-called with MiXCR into one record per CDR3 protein. The data show roughly 10,000 distinct CDR3 sequences, under 55% seen once. Study-wide results and caveats: Early post-infection timepoints were missing, and relatively few convalescent patients were studied.

The chain uses TRBV19 and TRBJ2-7, with 8 bases fitting TRBD2. Input material: CD4+ T cells from blood, cultured in vitro. This TCR was recovered from a human donor who had recovered from COVID-19. The DNA of the CDR3 is TGTGCCAGTAGCCCACGGGCGGCGGGGGGCTTAAACGAGCAGTACTTC. As protein: CASSPRAAGGLNEQYF.